Shown below are 13 T cell receptor beta chains from a single sample sequenced in a study of T-cell reconstitution after alpha-beta-depleted transplantation in children. Researchers prepared the TCRbeta library using unique molecular identifiers, the study reports. A single record per CDR3 protein comes from TCRdb applying MiXCR to the PCR reads. The profile covers roughly 610,000 distinct CDR3 sequences, with over 9.5% appearing a single time and about 4.2% taken by the ten largest. Specimen: PBMCs from the stem cell graft donor, collected from the stem cell graft. These receptors came from a human donor who donated a stem cell graft to a child with acute myeloid leukemia.

This clonotype has just a few counts. The V call is TRBV6-6, the J call TRBJ2-7; D might be TRBD1 (5 bases). This CDR3 is 13 amino acids long. Trimming shortened V by 7 bases and J by 2 bases, and 12 bases separated the two germline ends. CDR1 MNHNY and CDR2 SVGAGI come from the germline V gene (reference sequence). The CDR3 sequence: CASMIREPYEQYF. The CDR3 DNA reads as TGTGCCAGCATGATCAGGGAACCCTACGAGCAGTACTTC.

This clonotype was detected many times. The rearrangement links TRBV5-8 to TRBJ2-7, with D perhaps matching TRBD2 (6 bases). The CDR3 spans 13 residues. Germline CDR1 and CDR2: SGHTS and YDEGEE. The V gene lost 5 bases and the J gene lost 3 bases, with 12 bases spanning the gap. CDR3 sequence reads: CASRRTGLYEQYF. DNA for the CDR3: TGTGCCAGCAGGAGGACGGGACTCTACGAGCAGTACTTC.

This clonotype was recorded a few times. The rearrangement uses TRBV5-6 and TRBJ2-3; 13 bases map to TRBD2. The junction had 8 bases not matched to a gene; V was cut back by 6 bases and J by 1 base. This CDR3 has 17 residues. The germline gives CDR1 SGHDT, CDR2 YYEEEE. CDR3 region: CASTRGLAGTRTDTQYF. The CDR3 nucleotides are TGTGCCAGCACCCGGGGACTAGCGGGGACTCGCACAGATACGCAGTATTTT.

CDR3 bases: TGCAGTGCCAAGTGGGGCAGTGAAAAACTGTTTTTT. Translating it yields CSAKWGSEKLFF. The chain uses TRBV20-1 and TRBJ1-4; D possibly corresponds to TRBD1 (5 bases). Germline values: CDR1 DFQATT, CDR2 SNEGSKA (reference sequence). This CDR3 has 12 residues. The V and J ends lost 6 bases and 7 bases respectively, with 12 bases between them.

This clonotype has only a few counts. The chain employs TRBV20-1 and TRBJ2-1; 8 nucleotides match TRBD2. CDR1 is DFQATT and CDR2 is SNEGSKA in the germline V gene (reference sequence). Trimming cost V 1 base and J 6 bases; bases outside gene matches: 5. The CDR3 has 14 residues. Here the CDR3 DNA reads TGCAGTGCTAGAGGAGCGGGAGTGGGCAATGAGCAGTTCTTC. Translation: CSARGAGVGNEQFF.

This clonotype turned up a few times. The rearrangement links TRBV20-1 to TRBJ2-7, with a tentative D call TRBD1 (7 bases). The CDR3 length is 15 residues. Germline CDR1 and CDR2: DFQATT and SNEGSKA (reference sequence). The V and J ends lost 4 bases and 4 bases respectively, with 20 bases between them. DNA for the CDR3: TGCAGTGCTACTAACCCCTCGGCGGGACAGTACGAGCAGTACTTC. Translating gives CSATNPSAGQYEQYF.

There are many counts of this clonotype. The chain employs TRBV3-1 and TRBJ2-7; TRBD1 is a possible D gene (6 bases). V was shortened by 3 bases and J by 2 bases, with 14 bases between the two germline ends. The CDR3 extends over 15 amino acids. Germline lookup yields CDR1 LGHDT and CDR2 YNNKEL (reference sequence). The CDR3 loop is CASSHKRDKAYEQYF. The CDR3 DNA reads as TGTGCCAGCAGCCATAAACGGGACAAAGCCTACGAGCAGTACTTC.

This clonotype has only a few counts. The chain employs TRBV5-1 and TRBJ2-1; a possible D gene is TRBD2 (5 bases). Germline values: CDR1 SGHRS, CDR2 YFSETQ. The CDR3 runs to 14 residues. V gave up 4 bases and J gave up 6 bases, with 14 bases separating them. Here the CDR3 reads CASSPQLGPNEQFF. The CDR3 region has the DNA TGCGCCAGCAGCCCCCAACTAGGTCCCAATGAGCAGTTCTTC.

The sample holds a few counts of this clonotype. The chain has TRBV6-1 and TRBJ1-1; D is unresolved. Germline CDR1 is MNHNS and CDR2 is SASEGT. The CDR3 extends over 14 amino acids. V lost 7 bases to trimming and J lost 1 base, with 13 bases between them. The CDR3 nucleotides read TGTGCCAGCACCTCATTTCCGCCGAACACTGAAGCTTTCTTT. Residues: CASTSFPPNTEAFF.

This clonotype was detected only once. A much larger clone lies a single base off, so this may be a read error. Since no conserved phenylalanine or tryptophan closes the CDR3, a read error is the likely cause. The chain carries TRBV20-1 and TRBJ1-2; D possibly corresponds to TRBD1 (5 bases). The CDR3 sequence is 14 residues long. Germline CDR1 and CDR2: DFQATT and SNEGSKA (reference sequence). With 1 base removed from V and 0 bases from J, the gap between germline ends came to 9 bases. The CDR3 sequence: CSARGDVSNYGYTL. As DNA, the CDR3 is TGCAGTGCTAGAGGGGACGTTTCTAACTATGGCTACACCCTC.

This clonotype was recorded a few times. V is TRBV3-1 and J is TRBJ1-1; possible D gene TRBD1, 6 bases. Germline lookup yields CDR1 LGHDT and CDR2 YNNKEL (reference sequence). V lost 3 bases and J 2 bases, leaving 10 bases between the germline ends. This CDR3 spans 14 amino acids. For the CDR3, the DNA is TGTGCCAGCAGCCAGGAACAGGGAAACACTGAAGCTTTCTTT. Protein product: CASSQEQGNTEAFF.

This clonotype showed up just a few times. The chain carries TRBV11-2 and TRBJ2-2; either TRBD1 or TRBD2 may fit D (5 bases each). The CDR3 loop spans 15 amino acids. The germline gives CDR1 SGHAT, CDR2 FQNNGV. The V gene lost 5 bases and the J gene lost 0 bases, with 10 bases spanning the gap. As DNA, the CDR3 is TGTGCCAGCAGCAGGGGACGGACGAACACCGGGGAGCTGTTTTTT. This codes for CASSRGRTNTGELFF.

This clonotype was recorded at least ten times. The rearrangement uses TRBV30 and TRBJ2-7, with a weak D call TRBD2 (6 bases). V lost 5 bases and J lost 2, with 7 bases in between. CDR3 length equals 11 residues. Germline CDR1 GTSNPN, CDR2 SVGIG (reference sequence). In DNA form, the CDR3 reads TGTGCCTGGGCGGGACCCTACGAGCAGTACTTC. It encodes CAWAGPYEQYF. Full variable domain (rest looked up from reference TRBV30 and TRBJ2-7): SQTIHQWPATLVQPVGSPLSLECTVEGTSNPNLYWYRQAAGRGLQLLFYSVGIGQISSEVPQNLSASRPQDRQFILSSKKLLLSDSGFYLCAWAGPYEQYFGPGTRLTVT.